This TCR beta chain is drawn from a study of blood T cell repertoires in COVID-19. Using immunoSEQ multiplex PCR, the repertoire was profiled, and TCRdb retains in-frame clones only, with some absent. Among roughly 220,000 clones listed, around 86% were seen once. This receptor was obtained from a woman between 40 and 50 years old with acute COVID-19. The sample taken for sequencing was PBMCs or T cells enriched from blood (not recorded which).

The CDR3 DNA reads as TGTGCCATCAGATTGGACAGGGCTTCCTACGAGCAGTACTTC. As protein: CAIRLDRASYEQYF. This chain uses TRBV10-3 with TRBJ2-7, with 8 bases fitting TRBD1. The germline gives CDR1 ENHRY, CDR2 SYGVKD. This CDR3 region has 14 residues. V shed 6 bases, J shed 1 base, and the junction held 5 bases outside the gene matches.